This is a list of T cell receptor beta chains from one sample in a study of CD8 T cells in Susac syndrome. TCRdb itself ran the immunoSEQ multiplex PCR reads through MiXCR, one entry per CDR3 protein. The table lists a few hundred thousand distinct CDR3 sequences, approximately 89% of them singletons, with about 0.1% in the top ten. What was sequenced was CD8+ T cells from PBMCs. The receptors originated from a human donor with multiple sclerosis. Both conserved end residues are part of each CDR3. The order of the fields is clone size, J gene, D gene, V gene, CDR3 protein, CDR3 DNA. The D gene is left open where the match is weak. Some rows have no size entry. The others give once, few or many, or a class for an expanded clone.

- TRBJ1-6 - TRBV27 CASSLNSNSPLHF TGTGCCAGCAGTTTAAACAGTAATTCACCCCTCCACTTT
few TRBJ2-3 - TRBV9 CASSVAGGSTDTQYF TGTGCCAGCAGCGTAGCGGGGGGCTCCACAGATACGCAGTATTTT
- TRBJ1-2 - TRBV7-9 CASSIGGEYGYTF TGTGCCAGCAGTATAGGGGGGGAGTACGGCTACACCTTC
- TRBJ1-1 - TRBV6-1 CASSEGGQTEGSNTEAFF TGTGCCAGCAGTGAAGGAGGACAGACCGAGGGGAGTAACACTGAAGCTTTCTTT
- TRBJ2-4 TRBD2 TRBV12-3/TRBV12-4 CASSPPGLAGGPAKNIQYF TGTGCCAGCAGTCCCCCGGGACTAGCGGGAGGGCCGGCCAAAAACATTCAGTACTTC
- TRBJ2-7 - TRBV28 CASSPLPGQSYEQYF TGTGCCAGCAGTCCCCTTCCCGGACAATCCTACGAGCAGTACTTC
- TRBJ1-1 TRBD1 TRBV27 CASSLWGQLNTEAFF TGTGCCAGCAGTTTATGGGGACAGTTGAACACTGAAGCTTTCTTT
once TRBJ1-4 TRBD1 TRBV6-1 CASQRGQGINEKLFF TGTGCCTCTCAGAGGGGACAGGGAATTAATGAAAAACTGTTTTTT
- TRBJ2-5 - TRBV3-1 CASSQGLEGQETQYF TGTGCCAGCAGCCAAGGGCTAGAGGGTCAAGAGACCCAGTACTTC
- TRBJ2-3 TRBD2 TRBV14 CASSTVGLITDTQYF TGTGCCAGCTCCACCGTGGGACTAATCACAGATACGCAGTATTTT
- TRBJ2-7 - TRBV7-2 CASSLADGSYEQYF TGTGCCAGCAGCTTAGCGGACGGCTCCTACGAGCAGTACTTC
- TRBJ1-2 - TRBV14 CASSQYDRGDYGYTF TGTGCCAGCAGCCAATATGATAGAGGGGACTATGGCTACACCTTC
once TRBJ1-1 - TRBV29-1 CSVEPGEMNTEAFF TGCAGCGTTGAACCCGGAGAGATGAACACTGAAGCTTTCTTT
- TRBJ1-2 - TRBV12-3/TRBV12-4 CASSSTPDWNYGYTF TGTGCCAGCAGTTCCACCCCCGACTGGAACTATGGCTACACCTTC
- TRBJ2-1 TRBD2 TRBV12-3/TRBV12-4 CASSGGLAGGPEDEQFF TGTGCCAGCAGTGGGGGACTAGCGGGAGGGCCCGAGGATGAGCAGTTCTTC
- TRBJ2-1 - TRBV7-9 CASSLHYEQFF TGTGCCAGCAGCCTACACTATGAGCAGTTCTTC
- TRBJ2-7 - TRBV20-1 CSARLTVPGLQTYEQYF TGCAGTGCTAGACTTACCGTCCCCGGACTACAGACCTACGAGCAGTACTTC
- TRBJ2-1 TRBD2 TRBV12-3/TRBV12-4 CASSSLGLAGGEQFF TGTGCCAGCAGTTCACTTGGACTAGCGGGAGGTGAGCAGTTCTTC
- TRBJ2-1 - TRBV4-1 CASSQDIGLNNEQFF TGCGCCAGCAGCCAAGACATTGGGCTAAACAATGAGCAGTTCTTC
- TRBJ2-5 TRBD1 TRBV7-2 CASSSAGTGGETQYF TGTGCCAGCAGCTCGGCCGGGACAGGGGGGGAGACCCAGTACTTC
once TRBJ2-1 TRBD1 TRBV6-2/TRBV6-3 CASSYWDRENLGFGNEQFF TGTGCCAGCAGTTACTGGGACAGGGAAAATCTGGGGTTCGGAAATGAGCAGTTCTTC
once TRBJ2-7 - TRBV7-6 CATSPPGLGSYEQYF TGTGCCACCTCCCCCCCCGGTCTTGGCTCCTACGAGCAGTACTTC
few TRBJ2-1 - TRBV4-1 CASSQDPGSYNEQFF TGCGCCAGCAGCCAAGATCCAGGCTCCTACAATGAGCAGTTCTTC
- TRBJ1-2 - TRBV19 CASSIDLGGLYYGYTF TGTGCCAGTAGTATAGATCTTGGAGGACTGTACTATGGCTACACCTTC
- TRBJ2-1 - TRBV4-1 CASSREGEQFF TGCGCCAGCAGCCGCGAGGGTGAGCAGTTCTTC
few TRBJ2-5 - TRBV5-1 CASSSELDGDQETQYF TGCGCCAGCAGCTCCGAACTCGACGGGGACCAAGAGACCCAGTACTTC
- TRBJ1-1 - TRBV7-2 CASSLSRLLNTEAFF TGTGCCAGCAGCTTAAGTAGGCTACTGAACACTGAAGCTTTCTTT
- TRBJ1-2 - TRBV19 CARDRGAEGYTF TGTGCCAGGGATCGCGGGGCTGAGGGCTACACCTTC
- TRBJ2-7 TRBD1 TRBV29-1 CSGAGGEDYEQYF TGCAGCGGGGCAGGGGGAGAAGACTACGAGCAGTACTTC
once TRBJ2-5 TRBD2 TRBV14 CASSQTGTSGQETQYF TGTGCCAGCAGCCAAACCGGGACTAGCGGGCAGGAGACCCAGTACTTC
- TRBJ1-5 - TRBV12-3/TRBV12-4 CASRSWGLGHSNQPQHF TGTGCCAGCAGGAGCTGGGGCTTGGGCCATAGCAATCAGCCCCAGCATTTT
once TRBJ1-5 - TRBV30 CAYQIGATIDSNRPQHF TGTGCCTACCAAATCGGGGCTACAATTGATAGCAATCGGCCCCAGCATTTT
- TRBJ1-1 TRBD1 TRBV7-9 CASSTNDRGVEYGTEAFF TGTGCCAGCAGCACAAACGACAGGGGGGTAGAGTACGGCACTGAAGCTTTCTTT